Listed below are T cell receptor beta chains from one sample, sequenced in a study of Graves' ophthalmopathy and Graves' hyperthyroidism. Via MiXCR, TCRdb re-called the multiplex PCR reads, giving one row per CDR3 protein. The sample records roughly 480,000 distinct CDR3 sequences, roughly 14% being singletons. Sequencing was performed on blood. All receptors come from a woman in her twenties or thirties with Graves' ophthalmopathy. The conserved cysteine and the conserved F or W are not part of the CDR3 here. Some rows have no size entry. The others give once, few or many, or a class for an expanded clone.

J	size	V	CDR3
TRBJ2-7	NA	TRBV6-5	ASSYSPVSDYEQY
TRBJ1-5	once	TRBV7-2	ASSLDQRQPQH
TRBJ2-7	many	TRBV29-1	SVESDYSYEQY
TRBJ1-3	many	TRBV24-1	ATSDFSYPEASGNTIY
TRBJ2-5	many	TRBV6-1	ASSRTSGGVLQETQY
TRBJ1-1	many	TRBV12-3/TRBV12-4	ASSSPGQEAF
TRBJ2-7	many	TRBV6-5	ASSYRGGALLGEQY
TRBJ1-6	many	TRBV3-1	ASSQSGSYNSPLH
TRBJ1-3	NA	TRBV30	AWIPRLSGNTIY
TRBJ1-6	NA	TRBV2	ASSGAGGATNSPLH
TRBJ2-5	NA	TRBV5-1	ASSLVRGSETQY
TRBJ1-2	many	TRBV7-9	ASSLEGGANYGYT
TRBJ2-5	NA	TRBV10-3	AISDGLAGRTRETQY
TRBJ2-7	NA	TRBV20-1	SARGSSYEQY
TRBJ1-1	NA	TRBV5-1	ASSLRTGGMTEAF
TRBJ1-6	many	TRBV11-2	ASSLTGDNSPLH
TRBJ1-1	many	TRBV12-3/TRBV12-4	ARPTWDMGNTEAF
TRBJ1-1	NA	TRBV30	AWSVGPLYEAF
TRBJ2-2	NA	TRBV6-5	ASSWDGGELF
TRBJ2-2	many	TRBV5-1	ASSLGGQGWSGELF
TRBJ1-1	many	TRBV12-3/TRBV12-4	ASSLTSATEAF
TRBJ2-7	NA	TRBV24-1	ATSEAGSYEQY
TRBJ2-4	many	TRBV7-2	ASSLIGGADIKY
TRBJ1-5	few	TRBV11-2	ASSPIAGTVNQPQH
TRBJ2-7	few	TRBV18	ASSPPGLAGVHEQY
TRBJ2-7	many	TRBV19	ASSTTGSSYEQY
TRBJ1-3	many	TRBV9	ASSVERSGNTIY
TRBJ1-1	many	TRBV7-9	ASSLVQNTEAF
TRBJ2-5	many	TRBV20-1	SARGLAGAHETQY